The next 16 T cell receptor beta chains were all read from a single sample in a study of cytotoxic CD8 clonotypes in ibrutinib-treated CLL. TCRdb's copy holds only in-frame clones and misses some; the assay was immunoSEQ multiplex PCR. The sample consists of about 300,000 clones, around 76% of them appearing once. The sequencing used PBMCs, collected at disease progression, from a patient treated with ibrutinib. The receptors come from a human donor with chronic lymphocytic leukemia.

The chain recombines TRBV4-1 with TRBJ2-7; 9 bases are a match to TRBD1. Germline assignment: CDR1 MGHRA and CDR2 YSYEKL. The CDR3 spans 19 residues. V shed 1 base, J shed 3 bases, and the junction held 16 bases outside the gene matches. CDR3 nucleotides: TGCGCCAGCAGCCAAGGGTTTTTTTTGAGGACAGGGGAACGCTACGAGCAGTACTTC. This sequence encodes CASSQGFFLRTGERYEQYF.

This clone was found a few times. The V and J genes are TRBV9 and TRBJ1-2; D is perhaps TRBD1 (5 bases). Trimming pared 0 bases from V and 5 bases from J, leaving 11 bases between. The CDR3 sequence is 14 residues long. The germline V gene has CDR1 SGDLS and CDR2 YYNGEE. CDR3 region: CASSVGDGGYGYTF. Written as DNA, the CDR3 is TGTGCCAGCAGCGTAGGAGACGGGGGATATGGCTACACCTTC. The variable domain in full, completed from reference TRBV9 and TRBJ1-2, reads DSGVTQTPKHLITATGQRVTLRCSPRSGDLSVYWYQQSLDQGLQFLIQYYNGEERAKGNILERFSAQQFPDLHSELNLSSLELGDSALYFCASSVGDGGYGYTFGSGTRLTVV.

The rearrangement uses TRBV28 and TRBJ2-3; D is perhaps TRBD1 (6 bases). The CDR3 runs 13 residues. Germline V gene data show CDR1 as MDHEN and CDR2 as SYDVKM. Deletions cut 3 bases from V and 4 bases from J, with 8 bases between. CDR3 in DNA: TGTGCCAGCAGTTTCGAGGGGGCAGATACGCAGTATTTT. Encoded protein: CASSFEGADTQYF.

J is TRBJ2-5 and V is TRBV5-1, with 8 bases that match TRBD2. CDR3 length: 15 amino acids. Per germline, CDR1 SGHRS and CDR2 YFSETQ. With V trimmed by 0 bases and J by 4 bases, 5 bases remained unmatched. CDR3: CASSLGLAFGETQYF. Here the CDR3 DNA reads TGCGCCAGCAGCTTGGGACTAGCGTTTGGAGAGACCCAGTACTTC.

This clone was seen a handful of times. V is TRBV7-3 and J is TRBJ2-1; either TRBD1 or TRBD2 may supply D (5 bases each). The CDR3 is 13 residues long. Germline V gene lookup returns CDR1 SGHTA and CDR2 FQGTGA. V lost 3 bases to trimming and J lost 6 bases, with 9 bases between them. The CDR3 region has the DNA TGTGCCAGCAGCTTTTCGGGGCTCAATGAGCAGTTCTTC. Its translation is CASSFSGLNEQFF.

The rearrangement links TRBV28 to TRBJ1-5; TRBD1 matches at 7 bases. With 6 bases clipped from V and 7 bases from J, the junction kept 6 bases outside the gene matches. The CDR3 contains 13 residues. Per germline, CDR1 MDHEN and CDR2 SYDVKM. The CDR3 DNA sequence: TGTGCCAGCAGAACAACAGGGGTGCAGCCCCAGCATTTT. Residues: CASRTTGVQPQHF.

This clone was counted a few times. V is TRBV30 and J is TRBJ1-5; TRBD1 is a possible D gene (6 bases). V gave up 4 bases and J gave up 4 bases, with 14 bases separating them. Looked up from germline, CDR1 is GTSNPN and CDR2 is SVGIG (reference sequence). The CDR3 length is 14 residues. The CDR3 DNA follows: TGTGCCTGGACCCTAGGACAGCCTAATCAGCCCCAGCATTTT. This sequence encodes CAWTLGQPNQPQHF.

This sequence joins TRBV5-4 and TRBJ2-1; 9 nucleotides align to TRBD1. V trimming: 3 bases; J trimming: 1 base; junction bases outside the gene matches: 2. The CDR3 contains 15 residues. Germline V gives CDR1 SGHNT, CDR2 YYREEE (reference sequence). CDR3 loop: CASSWDRESYNEQFF. CDR3 sequence (DNA): TGTGCCAGCAGCTGGGACAGGGAATCCTACAATGAGCAGTTCTTC. The whole variable domain, filled in from reference TRBV5-4 and TRBJ2-1, reads ETGVTQSPTHLIKTRGQQVTLRCSSQSGHNTVSWYQQALGQGPQFIFQYYREEENGRGNFPPRFSGLQFPNYSSELNVNALELDDSALYLCASSWDRESYNEQFFGPGTRLTVL.

The chain uses TRBV19 and TRBJ2-7, with TRBD1 matching over 7 bases. J lost 5 bases, V lost 6 bases, and 10 bases had no gene match. CDR1 and CDR2 (germline): LNHDA, SQIVND (reference sequence). There are 14 residues in the CDR3. The CDR3, as DNA: TGTGCCAGTAGCCCCGGGACAGCCAGCCACGAGCAGTACTTC. Translation gives CASSPGTASHEQYF.

The genes are TRBV4-1 and TRBJ2-3; 7 nucleotides align to TRBD2. The J segment lost 2 bases and the V segment lost 1 base, leaving 3 bases of the junction unmatched. The CDR3 consists of 15 residues. The germline V gene encodes CDR1 MGHRA and CDR2 YSYEKL. CDR3: CASSQASGPTDTQYF. As DNA, the CDR3 is TGCGCCAGCAGCCAAGCTAGCGGACCCACAGATACGCAGTATTTT.

The chain links TRBV11-3 to TRBJ2-7; D remains unclear. CDR3 length: 14 residues. Germline CDR1 reads SGHNT; CDR2 reads YENEEA. V lost 4 bases to trimming and J lost 2 bases, with 12 bases between them. Here the CDR3 reads CASSSAGSPYEQYF. The CDR3 DNA sequence: TGTGCCAGCAGCTCCGCCGGCAGCCCCTACGAGCAGTACTTC.

J is TRBJ2-5 and V is TRBV15, with TRBD1 identical over 8 bases. Germline V gene data show CDR1 as LNHNV and CDR2 as YYDKDF (reference sequence). V shed 2 bases, J shed 7 bases, and the junction held 6 bases outside the gene matches. The CDR3 is 14 amino acids. The CDR3 sequence is CATSRIAGGWTQYF. In nucleotides, the CDR3 is TGTGCCACCAGCAGAATAGCAGGGGGCTGGACCCAGTACTTC.

The chain combines TRBV4-1 with TRBJ2-1; 9 bases match TRBD2. CDR1 and CDR2 (germline): MGHRA, YSYEKL. V lost 4 bases and J lost 6; bases outside the gene matches: 4. CDR3 size: 14 residues. CDR3 sequence: CASSLRGGSNEQFF. In nucleotides, the CDR3 is TGCGCCAGCAGCCTGCGGGGGGGCTCCAATGAGCAGTTCTTC.

This rearrangement joins TRBV7-2 to TRBJ2-1, with D uncertain. Trimming left V 3 bases short and J 3 bases short, with 3 bases between. There are 12 residues in the CDR3. In germline, CDR1 is SGHTA, CDR2 FQGNSA. CDR3: CASSFLYNEQFF. The DNA of the CDR3 is TGTGCCAGCAGCTTCCTCTACAATGAGCAGTTCTTC.

DNA for the CDR3: TGTGCCATCAGTGAGGTCGGGGCCAGCGAGCAGTACTTC. As protein: CAISEVGASEQYF. The genes are TRBV10-3 and TRBJ2-7; D tentatively fits TRBD1 or TRBD2 (5 bases each). Trimming stripped 2 bases from V and 6 bases from J, with 11 bases between. From germline, CDR1 is ENHRY and CDR2 SYGVKD. The CDR3 has 13 residues.

V is TRBV7-3 and J is TRBJ2-3, with D tentatively TRBD2 (6 bases). Germline lookup yields CDR1 SGHTA and CDR2 FQGTGA. Between the trimmed V and J ends, which lost 3 bases and 5 bases, there was a span of 12 bases. CDR3 size: 14 residues. CDR3 bases: TGTGCCAGCAGCTTGGGCCTCGGGGGAGATACGCAGTATTTT. Residues: CASSLGLGGDTQYF.